The clone carrying this T cell receptor (beta chain) has at least ten counts. Antigen unknown. Disease duration under 2 months; hyperthyroidism patients were aged 18 to 65. The data stem from a study of T cells in Graves' hyperthyroidism and ophthalmopathy. The CDR3 consists of 14 residues. Germline-derived CDR1 and CDR2 are MDHEN and SYDVKM. General study findings and limits: Blood also held most thyroid clonotypes expanded beyond 0.001. It was a median 6.5 months before onset that the model predicted ophthalmopathy.

RNA transcripts yielded amplified TCR beta CDR3 regions. During a first-round RT-PCR of the TCR CDR3, the HTBI primer set was used. TCRdb ran MiXCR on the multiplex PCR reads and lists one entry per CDR3 protein. The data show about half a million distinct CDR3 sequences, with 20% seen just once and roughly 29% held by the top ten. This receptor was identified in a man aged 18 to 29 with Graves' hyperthyroidism. Sequencing input: blood. J is TRBJ1-1 and V is TRBV28; D not certain. DNA of the CDR3: TGTGGCACAACTCTTCGACGCCGGAACACTGAAGCTTTCTTT. Its protein is CGTTLRRRNTEAFF. Drawing the rest from reference TRBV28 and TRBJ1-1, the complete variable domain is DVKVTQSSRYLVKRTGEKVFLECVQDMDHENMFWYRQDPGLGLRLIYFSYDVKMKEKGDIPEGYSVSREKKERFSLILESASTNQTSMYLCGTTLRRRNTEAFFGQGTRLTVV.